This T cell receptor beta chain was obtained from a study of blood T cell repertoires in COVID-19 (dated by TCRdb to 2018 to 2020). Background on the whole study: Collaborator samples came from the United States, Italy and Spain and covered acute and convalescent phases of COVID-19. Samples came from the ongoing ImmuneRACE study (first 160 participants) plus 1,254 subjects from 6 global collaborators. Where available, HLA class I and class II types were obtained from metadata supplied by the sample provider rather than from assay-based typing. The material from the prospective study consisted of cDNA or gDNA derived from T cells, B-cell-depleted T cells, or PBMCs. The dataset comprised deeply sampled blood TCRbeta repertoires from subjects exposed to, actively infected with, or recovered from COVID-19. Nearly every sample came with metadata listing a de-identified subject ID, COVID-19 status, age in years and sex. The repertoires were released in a freely available public database meant as a resource for research on the immune response to SARS-CoV-2. Beyond this particular receptor, the publication reports: Clinical and demographic metadata were provided uncurated, with the amount varying by source and participant.

The immunoSEQ Assay, a bias-controlled multiplex PCR, was used to amplify TCRbeta CDR3 regions from genomic DNA. Processing in the source paper ran as follows. Within the assay, amplification of reference gene primers was used to estimate how many nucleated cells each sample contained. To quantify the absolute abundance of each unique TCRbeta CDR3 rearrangement, sequence reads were collapsed and filtered. For each sample, productive Simpson clonality was calculated as the square root of Simpson's diversity index over productive rearrangements. What TCRdb holds here is the immuneACCESS table cut down to in-frame rearrangements. Part of the clones is not present; checked against another copy, under half of the missing clones reflect an unresolved V gene, and the others are unexplained. D and trimming were read from the DNA, whereas the V and J calls and clone size are those reported in that table. Within this sample are more than 200,000 clones, with roughly 80% of them counted one time only. The biggest ten clones account for around 4% of the sample.

The CDR3 has 17 amino acids, counting the end cysteine and phenylalanine. Only the CDR3 DNA stays, 51 bases, in frame from base 1. Between the V and J ends, shortened by 3 bases and 2 bases respectively, the junction contains 16 bases. CDR1 and CDR2 were assigned from the germline V gene (reference sequence) as SEHNR and FQNEAQ. Each collaborating institution followed its own protocols to collect whole blood in K2EDTA tubes. Collaborator samples were shipped for TCRbeta analysis as frozen whole blood, isolated PBMCs, or DNA extracted from either sample type. Details on this clone: Its antigen specificity is not known. No base quality information exists; no much larger clone differs at one position.

The receptor chain draws on TRBV7-9 and TRBJ2-2; the D gene is possibly TRBD2, with 6 bases matching. This TCR came from a man in his 60s with acute or convalescent COVID-19. Sequencing input: peripheral blood. The CDR3 is CASSFILRGVNTGELFF. The nucleotides read TGTGCCAGCAGCTTCATCCTGCGCGGGGTTAACACCGGGGAGCTGTTTTTT.